The rows below give T cell receptor beta chains drawn from one sample of a study of blood T cell repertoires in COVID-19. Here immunoSEQ multiplex PCR was the method, and the copy in TCRdb shows in-frame clones only, minus some. The sample shows some 330,000 clones, more than 70% of them seen only once. Sequencing was carried out using PBMCs or T cells enriched from blood (not recorded which). These receptors came from a middle-aged man in a cohort exposed to, infected with or recovered from COVID-19 (not recorded which). CDR3s include the opening cysteine and the closing phenylalanine or tryptophan. D genes are given only for firm matches.

V: TRBV4-1
D: NA
J: TRBJ2-3
DNA: TGCGCCAGCAGCCAAAATCCCAGCGGAGCTAGCACAGATACGCAGTATTTT
CDR3: CASSQNPSGASTDTQYF

V: TRBV30
D: TRBD2
J: TRBJ2-5
DNA: TGTGCCTGGACCCACCTGGGGACTACTCAAGAGACCCAGTACTTC
CDR3: CAWTHLGTTQETQYF

V: TRBV25-1
D: TRBD1
J: TRBJ2-1
DNA: TGTGCCAGCTACCAAGACGGGACAGGGAAAAATGAGCAGTTCTTC
CDR3: CASYQDGTGKNEQFF

V: TRBV9
D: TRBD1
J: TRBJ1-2
DNA: TGTGCCAGCAGCGTAGAACCAGGGGGCGACTATGGCTACACCTTC
CDR3: CASSVEPGGDYGYTF

V: TRBV5-5
D: NA
J: TRBJ1-1
DNA: TGTGCCAGCAGCTTGATGCAGGGGAACACTGAAGCTTTCTTT
CDR3: CASSLMQGNTEAFF

V: TRBV6-2/TRBV6-3
D: TRBD1
J: TRBJ2-2
DNA: TGTGCCAGCAGTTACTCGAGACAGGGGGATTTGGCCGGGGAGCTGTTTTTT
CDR3: CASSYSRQGDLAGELFF

V: TRBV6-5
D: TRBD1
J: TRBJ1-2
DNA: TGTGCCAGCAGTTTCCTTCCCGACAGGGGATTCTATGGCTACACCTTC
CDR3: CASSFLPDRGFYGYTF

V: TRBV18
D: TRBD1
J: TRBJ1-2
DNA: TGTGCCAGCTCACCGGGGACAGGGGACAGAACCTTC
CDR3: CASSPGTGDRTF

V: TRBV7-9
D: NA
J: TRBJ1-1
DNA: TGTGCCAGCAGCTCAGGGGTTCGGAACACTGAAGCTTTCTTT
CDR3: CASSSGVRNTEAFF

V: TRBV11-3
D: NA
J: TRBJ2-1
DNA: TGTGCCAGCAGCTACAACTCAGGGGAGCAGTTCTTC
CDR3: CASSYNSGEQFF

V: TRBV6-5
D: NA
J: TRBJ2-3
DNA: TGTGCCAGCAGGGATAGCGGCACAGATACGCAGTATTTT
CDR3: CASRDSGTDTQYF

V: TRBV28
D: NA
J: TRBJ1-6
DNA: TGTGCCAGCAGTCTCCCTAGGGGGGGTTCACCCCTCCACTTT
CDR3: CASSLPRGGSPLHF

V: TRBV27
D: NA
J: TRBJ1-5
DNA: TGTGCCAGCAGCCCGTCCCCGCGGGCGCCCCAGCATTTT
CDR3: CASSPSPRAPQHF

V: TRBV7-8
D: NA
J: TRBJ1-5
DNA: TGTGCCAGCAGCGACTATAGCAATCAGCCCCAGCATTTT
CDR3: CASSDYSNQPQHF